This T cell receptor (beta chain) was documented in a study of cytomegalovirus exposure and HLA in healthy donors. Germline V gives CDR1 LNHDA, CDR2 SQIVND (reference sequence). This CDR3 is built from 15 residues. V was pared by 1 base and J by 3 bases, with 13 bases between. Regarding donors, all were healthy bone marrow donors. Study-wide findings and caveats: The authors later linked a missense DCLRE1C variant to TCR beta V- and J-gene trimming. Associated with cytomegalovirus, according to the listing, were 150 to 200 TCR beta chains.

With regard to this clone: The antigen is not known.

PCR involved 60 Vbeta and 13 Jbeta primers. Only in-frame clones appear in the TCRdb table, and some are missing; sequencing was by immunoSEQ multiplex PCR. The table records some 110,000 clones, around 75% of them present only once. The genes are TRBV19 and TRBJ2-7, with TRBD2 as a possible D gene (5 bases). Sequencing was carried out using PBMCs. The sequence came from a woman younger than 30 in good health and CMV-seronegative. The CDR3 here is CASSIAVLGSYEQYF. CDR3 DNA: TGTGCCAGTAGTATAGCGGTACTAGGGAGCTACGAGCAGTACTTC.